The present TCR beta chain was sequenced within a study of blood T cell repertoires in COVID-19. Turning to this clone: A read error may account for a junction end that differs from germline.

The CDR3 consists of 13 residues. Germline V gene lookup returns CDR1 SGHTA and CDR2 FQGTGA. Per the original data handling: It was from reference gene primer amplification that nucleated cell counts were estimated. The method was immunoSEQ multiplex PCR; TCRdb's version includes in-frame clones alone and lacks a portion of them. The V and J calls and the clone size are those of that table, but D and trimming were determined from the DNA. In the table there are hundreds of thousands of clones, approximately 87% of which are singletons. Sequenced material: peripheral blood. This TCR came from a man aged 60-69 years who had recovered from COVID-19. The chain is built from TRBV7-3 and TRBJ2-7; maybe TRBD1 (6 bases). The CDR3 DNA is TGTGCCAGCGCCTCCGATTACCGGGACACCAAAAACTTC. Translation gives CASASDYRDTKNF.